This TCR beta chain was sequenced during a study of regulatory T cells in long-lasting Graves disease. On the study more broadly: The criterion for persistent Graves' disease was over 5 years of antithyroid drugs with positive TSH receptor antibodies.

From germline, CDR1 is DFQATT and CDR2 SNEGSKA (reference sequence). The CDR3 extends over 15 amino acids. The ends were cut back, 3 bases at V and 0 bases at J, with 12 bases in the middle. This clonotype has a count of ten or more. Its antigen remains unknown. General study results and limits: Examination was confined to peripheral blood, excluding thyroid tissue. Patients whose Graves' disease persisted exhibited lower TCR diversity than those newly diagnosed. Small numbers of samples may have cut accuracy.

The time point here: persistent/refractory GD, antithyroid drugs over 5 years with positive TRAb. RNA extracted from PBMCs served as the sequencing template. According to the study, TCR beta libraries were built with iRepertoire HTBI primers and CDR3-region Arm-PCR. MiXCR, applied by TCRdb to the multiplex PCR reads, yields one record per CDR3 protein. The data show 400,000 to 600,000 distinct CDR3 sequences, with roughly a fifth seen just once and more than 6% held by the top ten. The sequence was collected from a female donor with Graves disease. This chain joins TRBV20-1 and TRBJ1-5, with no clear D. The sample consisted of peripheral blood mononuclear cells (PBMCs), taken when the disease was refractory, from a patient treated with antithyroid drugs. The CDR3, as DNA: TGCAGTGCTAGGGGTCGCGGGTTTAGCAATCAGCCCCAGCATTTT. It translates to CSARGRGFSNQPQHF.